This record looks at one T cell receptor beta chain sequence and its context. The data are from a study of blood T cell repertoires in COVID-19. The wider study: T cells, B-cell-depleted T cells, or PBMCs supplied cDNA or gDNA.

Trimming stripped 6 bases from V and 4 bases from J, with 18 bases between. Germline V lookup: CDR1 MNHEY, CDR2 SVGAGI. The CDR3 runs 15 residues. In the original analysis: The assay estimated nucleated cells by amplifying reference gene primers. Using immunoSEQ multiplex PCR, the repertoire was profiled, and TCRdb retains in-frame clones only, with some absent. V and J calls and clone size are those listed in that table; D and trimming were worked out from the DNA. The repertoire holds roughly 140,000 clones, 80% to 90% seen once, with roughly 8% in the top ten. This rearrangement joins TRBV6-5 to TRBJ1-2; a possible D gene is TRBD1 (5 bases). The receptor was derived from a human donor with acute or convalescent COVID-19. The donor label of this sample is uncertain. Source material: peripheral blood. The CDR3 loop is CASRDLQDIGYGYTF. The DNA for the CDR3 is TGTGCCAGCAGGGATTTACAGGATATTGGCTATGGCTACACCTTC.